The next 15 T cell receptor beta chains were all read from a single sample in a study of monozygotic twins with cystic fibrosis. The method was immunoSEQ multiplex PCR; TCRdb's version includes in-frame clones alone and lacks a portion of them. Of some 9,600 clones listed, about 90% are singletons. Sequencing used blood. The receptors were sampled from a boy younger than 10 with cystic fibrosis.

The chain employs TRBV10-1 and TRBJ2-5; D gene uncertain. This CDR3 has 15 residues. The germline V gene has CDR1 WNHNN and CDR2 SYGVQD (reference sequence). Trimming removed 5 bases at V and 0 bases at J, with 13 bases between. CDR3 in amino acids: CASSNAGHHQETQYF. In DNA, the CDR3 is TGCGCCAGCAGTAATGCTGGGCACCACCAAGAGACCCAGTACTTC.

This clone turned up a few times. V is TRBV6-5 and J is TRBJ2-2; no clear D. The CDR3 totals 11 residues. Germline CDR1 reads MNHEY; CDR2 reads SVGAGI. Deletions cut 5 bases from V and 4 bases from J, with 2 bases between. CDR3: CASSRTGELFF. CDR3 sequence (DNA): TGTGCCAGCAGTCGCACCGGGGAGCTGTTTTTT.

The rearrangement uses TRBV18 and TRBJ1-2; D not certain. CDR1 is KGHSH, CDR2 LQKENI, per germline. V was cut by 3 bases and J by 1 base, with 15 bases left in between. The CDR3 sequence is 16 residues long. The CDR3 DNA sequence: TGTGCCAGCTCACCGCCAGGTACGGGCAGTAACTATGGCTACACCTTC. Translation gives CASSPPGTGSNYGYTF. The complete variable domain, with remaining parts taken from reference TRBV18 and TRBJ1-2, reads NAGVMQNPRHLVRRRGQEARLRCSPMKGHSHVYWYRQLPEEGLKFMVYLQKENIIDESGMPKERFSAEFPKEGPSILRIQQVVRGDSAAYFCASSPPGTGSNYGYTFGSGTRLTVV.

The chain is built from TRBV18 and TRBJ1-5; the D gene is possibly TRBD1 (6 bases). Germline loops: CDR1 KGHSH, CDR2 LQKENI. Trimming left V 4 bases short and J 6 bases short, with 16 bases between. The CDR3 contains 15 residues. CDR3 in DNA: TGTGCCAGCTCACTTGGACAGTCCATCATTCAGCCCCAGCATTTT. It codes for CASSLGQSIIQPQHF. Using reference TRBV18 and TRBJ1-5 for the parts outside the CDR3, the full variable domain is NAGVMQNPRHLVRRRGQEARLRCSPMKGHSHVYWYRQLPEEGLKFMVYLQKENIIDESGMPKERFSAEFPKEGPSILRIQQVVRGDSAAYFCASSLGQSIIQPQHFGDGTRLSIL.

The chain joins TRBV19 to TRBJ1-3; TRBD1 matches 9 bases. The CDR3 has 14 amino acids. V lost 2 bases and J lost 10; bases outside the gene matches: 6. CDR1 is LNHDA, CDR2 SQIVND, per germline (reference sequence). The CDR3 sequence is CASSIPGQGRTIYF. The CDR3 DNA reads as TGTGCCAGTAGTATACCGGGACAGGGTAGAACCATATATTTT. The whole variable domain, remainder taken from reference TRBV19 and TRBJ1-3, is DGGITQSPKYLFRKEGQNVTLSCEQNLNHDAMYWYRQDPGQGLRLIYYSQIVNDFQKGDIAEGYSVSREKKESFPLTVTSAQKNPTAFYLCASSIPGQGRTIYFGEGSWLTVV.

This chain connects TRBV15 to TRBJ2-7, with D unresolved. Germline V CDR1 and CDR2: LNHNV, YYDKDF (reference sequence). This CDR3 contains 16 residues. Trimming took 0 bases from V and 0 from J, leaving 12 bases between them. The CDR3, as DNA: TGTGCCACCAGCAGAGATTATGGGTCTAGCTCCTACGAGCAGTACGTC. Its protein is CATSRDYGSSSYEQYV.

The rearrangement links TRBV9 to TRBJ2-2; D is uncertain. Trimming took off 0 bases at V and 0 bases at J, with 9 bases between the two ends. CDR3 length: 16 amino acids. The germline gives CDR1 SGDLS, CDR2 YYNGEE. The CDR3 here is CASSVVDQPNTGELFF. The DNA for the CDR3 is TGTGCCAGCAGCGTAGTAGACCAGCCGAACACCGGGGAGCTGTTTTTT. Together with reference TRBV9 and TRBJ2-2, the CDR3 gives the full variable domain: DSGVTQTPKHLITATGQRVTLRCSPRSGDLSVYWYQQSLDQGLQFLIQYYNGEERAKGNILERFSAQQFPDLHSELNLSSLELGDSALYFCASSVVDQPNTGELFFGEGSRLTVL.

The chain combines TRBV7-8 with TRBJ2-5; D not resolved. Germline V CDR1 and CDR2: SGHVS, FQNEAQ. The CDR3 sequence is 13 residues long. Trimming cost V 8 bases and J 4 bases, with 14 bases left between them. Written as DNA, the CDR3 is TGTGCCAGCGGGATACGGTCGAGAGAGACCCAGTACTTC. Amino acids: CASGIRSRETQYF.

J is TRBJ1-5 and V is TRBV29-1, with a weak D call TRBD1 (5 bases). Trimming left V 4 bases short and J 1 base short, with 5 bases between. CDR1 is SQVTM, CDR2 ANQGSEA, per germline. The CDR3 contains 12 residues. The CDR3 region has the DNA TGCAGCGTTGGACAGAGCAATCAGCCCCAGCATTTT. This encodes CSVGQSNQPQHF.

This CDR3 reads CASSLGQMNTEAFF. CDR3 DNA: TGTGCCAGCAGCTTAGGACAGATGAACACTGAAGCTTTCTTT. The chain carries TRBV5-8 and TRBJ1-1; maybe TRBD1 (6 bases). The germline V and J ends were trimmed by 2 bases and 0 bases, with 8 bases remaining between them. In germline, CDR1 is SGHTS, CDR2 YDEGEE. The CDR3 runs 14 residues.

The J gene is TRBJ2-6, the V gene TRBV6-6; D not resolved. The CDR3 runs to 13 residues. The germline V gene has CDR1 MNHNY and CDR2 SVGAGI (reference sequence). V lost 7 bases, J lost 1 base, and 5 bases lay in between. CDR3 protein: CASKKSGANVLTF. For the CDR3, the DNA is TGTGCCAGCAAGAAGTCTGGGGCCAACGTCCTGACTTTC.

The chain combines TRBV11-2 with TRBJ2-7; D is perhaps TRBD1 or TRBD2 (5 bases each). The CDR3 runs to 15 residues. Trimming stripped 3 bases from V and 6 bases from J, with 18 bases between. Germline CDR1 reads SGHAT; CDR2 reads FQNNGV. The CDR3 sequence: CASSLGVGKPLEQYF. The CDR3 bases are TGTGCCAGCAGCTTGGGGGTTGGAAAACCCCTCGAGCAGTACTTC.

This chain uses TRBV6-1 with TRBJ2-2; 7 bases match TRBD2. The CDR3 runs 14 residues. Germline CDR1 is MNHNS and CDR2 is SASEGT. The V segment lost 7 bases and the J segment 6 bases; nucleotides outside the gene matches: 8. CDR3: CASIRDYTSGELFF. In DNA form, the CDR3 reads TGTGCCAGCATCCGGGACTACACGTCCGGGGAGCTGTTTTTT.

V is TRBV11-3 and J is TRBJ2-1; D possibly corresponds to TRBD2 (5 bases). With 3 bases removed from V and 6 bases from J, the gap between germline ends came to 12 bases. CDR1 and CDR2 from the germline V gene are SGHNT and YENEEA. The CDR3 spans 14 residues. CDR3 sequence reads: CASSFEGFSNEQFF. The CDR3 coding sequence is TGTGCCAGCAGCTTCGAGGGTTTTTCCAATGAGCAGTTCTTC.

The chain couples TRBV5-8 to TRBJ1-1, with a possible D match to TRBD1 (5 bases). This CDR3 region has 15 residues. V was trimmed by 0 bases and J by 1 base, leaving 10 bases between them. CDR1 SGHTS and CDR2 YDEGEE come from the germline V gene. The CDR3 region is CASSLDRGGNTEAFF. DNA of the CDR3: TGTGCCAGCAGCTTGGATCGGGGGGGGAACACTGAAGCTTTCTTT. The variable domain in full, completed from reference TRBV5-8 and TRBJ1-1, reads EAGVTQSPTHLIKTRGQQATLRCSPISGHTSVYWYQQALGLGLQFLLWYDEGEERNRGNFPPRFSGRQFPNYSSELNVNALELEDSALYLCASSLDRGGNTEAFFGQGTRLTVV.